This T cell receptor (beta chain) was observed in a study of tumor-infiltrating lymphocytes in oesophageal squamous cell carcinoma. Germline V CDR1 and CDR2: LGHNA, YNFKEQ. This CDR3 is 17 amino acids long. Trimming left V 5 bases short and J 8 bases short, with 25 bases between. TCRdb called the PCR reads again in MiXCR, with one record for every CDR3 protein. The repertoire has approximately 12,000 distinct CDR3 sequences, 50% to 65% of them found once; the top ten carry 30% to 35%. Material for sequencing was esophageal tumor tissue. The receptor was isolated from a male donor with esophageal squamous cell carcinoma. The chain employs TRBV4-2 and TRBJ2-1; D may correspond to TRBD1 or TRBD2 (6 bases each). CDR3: CASSSVTGWRVWDEQFF. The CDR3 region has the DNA TGTGCCAGCAGCTCCGTAACAGGGTGGAGGGTATGGGATGAGCAGTTCTTC.